Presented here are 8 T cell receptor beta chains from one specimen sequenced in a study of blood T cell repertoires in COVID-19. Method: immunoSEQ multiplex PCR; TCRdb's copy keeps in-frame clones and lacks some. The data show 250,000 to 350,000 clones, roughly 88% seen once. Input material: peripheral blood. These receptors were taken from a woman younger than 45 with COVID-19, enrolled during active disease.

CDR3 region: CASSPDRGLRDTGELFF. In DNA, the CDR3 is TGTGCCAGCAGCCCGGACAGGGGGCTAAGGGACACCGGGGAGCTGTTTTTT. The chain couples TRBV27 to TRBJ2-2, with 11 bases fitting TRBD1. With V trimmed by 6 bases and J by 3 bases, 9 bases remained unmatched. This CDR3 has 17 amino acids. Germline CDR1 is MNHEY and CDR2 is SMNVEV (reference sequence).

This clone appeared once. The chain employs TRBV12-5 and TRBJ2-1; 12 bases are shared with TRBD2. The V segment lost 2 bases and the J segment 4 bases; nucleotides outside the gene matches: 18. This CDR3 has 21 residues. In germline, CDR1 is LGHNT, CDR2 FRNRAP. The CDR3 sequence: CASGLSSLVPGLAGDYNEQFF. In DNA, the CDR3 is TGTGCTAGTGGTTTGTCTTCTCTCGTCCCGGGACTAGCGGGCGATTACAATGAGCAGTTCTTC.

The V call is TRBV11-2, the J call TRBJ2-6; D might be TRBD1 (6 bases). Germline V lookup: CDR1 SGHAT, CDR2 FQNNGV. The CDR3 sequence is 17 residues long. V lost 1 base, J lost 4 bases, and 14 bases lay in between. CDR3 sequence: CASSLVQTGAGANVLTF. The CDR3, as DNA: TGTGCCAGCAGCTTAGTCCAGACAGGCGCCGGGGCCAACGTCCTGACTTTC.

The chain has TRBV30 and TRBJ1-1; TRBD1 aligns across 7 bases. From germline, CDR1 is GTSNPN and CDR2 SVGIG (reference sequence). With 2 bases clipped from V and 7 bases from J, the junction kept 4 bases outside the gene matches. CDR3 length: 12 amino acids. The DNA for the CDR3 is TGTGCCTGGAGTAACGGGGACAGTGAAGCTTTCTTT. This gives the protein CAWSNGDSEAFF.

The chain recombines TRBV2 with TRBJ2-7, with 8 bases identical to TRBD1. Per the germline V gene, CDR1 is SNHLY and CDR2 is FYNNEI. Trimming took 2 bases from V and 3 from J; bases not matched to a gene: 6. CDR3 length equals 15 residues. CDR3 sequence (DNA): TGTGCCAGCAGTGAATTCCAGGGGGCGGGCTACGAGCAGTACTTC. Translation gives CASSEFQGAGYEQYF.

The chain recombines TRBV19 with TRBJ2-5; D may be TRBD1 (5 bases). In germline, CDR1 is LNHDA, CDR2 SQIVND (reference sequence). The CDR3 has 13 residues. V was shortened by 3 bases and J by 5 bases, with 10 bases between the two germline ends. DNA for the CDR3: TGTGCCAGTAGTATTAGCAGGGTTGAGACCCAGTACTTC. The encoded protein is CASSISRVETQYF.

The chain uses TRBV30 and TRBJ1-3; 7 nucleotides match TRBD1. CDR1 and CDR2 from the germline V gene are GTSNPN and SVGIG (reference sequence). V trimming: 3 bases; J trimming: 0 bases; junction bases outside the gene matches: 5. This CDR3 comprises 15 residues. The CDR3 is CAWSVDRHSGNTIYF. The CDR3 nucleotides are TGTGCCTGGAGCGTGGACAGGCACTCTGGAAACACCATATATTTT.

The V gene is TRBV2, the J gene TRBJ2-4, with 8 bases matching TRBD1. This CDR3 contains 11 residues. The J segment lost 16 bases and the V segment lost 5 bases, leaving 7 bases of the junction unmatched. CDR1 and CDR2 from the germline V gene are SNHLY and FYNNEI. CDR3 sequence (DNA): TGTGCCAGCAGTTTTGACAGGGGAGCCTACTTC. This codes for CASSFDRGAYF.